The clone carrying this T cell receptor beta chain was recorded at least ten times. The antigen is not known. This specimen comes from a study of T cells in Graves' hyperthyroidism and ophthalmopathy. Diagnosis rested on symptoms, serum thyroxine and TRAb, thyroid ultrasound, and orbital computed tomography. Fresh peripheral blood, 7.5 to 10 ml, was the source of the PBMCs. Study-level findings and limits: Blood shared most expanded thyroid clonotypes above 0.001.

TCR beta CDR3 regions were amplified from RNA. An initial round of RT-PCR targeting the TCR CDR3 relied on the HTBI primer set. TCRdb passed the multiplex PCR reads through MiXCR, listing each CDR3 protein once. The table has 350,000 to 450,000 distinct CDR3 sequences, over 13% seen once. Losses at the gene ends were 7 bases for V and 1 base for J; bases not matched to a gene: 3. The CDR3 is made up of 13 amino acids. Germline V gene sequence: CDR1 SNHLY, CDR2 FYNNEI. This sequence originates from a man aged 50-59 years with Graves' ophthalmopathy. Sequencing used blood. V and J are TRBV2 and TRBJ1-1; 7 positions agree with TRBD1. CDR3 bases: TGTGCCAGCAATAGACAGGGGAACACTGAAGCTTTCTTT. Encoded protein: CASNRQGNTEAFF.